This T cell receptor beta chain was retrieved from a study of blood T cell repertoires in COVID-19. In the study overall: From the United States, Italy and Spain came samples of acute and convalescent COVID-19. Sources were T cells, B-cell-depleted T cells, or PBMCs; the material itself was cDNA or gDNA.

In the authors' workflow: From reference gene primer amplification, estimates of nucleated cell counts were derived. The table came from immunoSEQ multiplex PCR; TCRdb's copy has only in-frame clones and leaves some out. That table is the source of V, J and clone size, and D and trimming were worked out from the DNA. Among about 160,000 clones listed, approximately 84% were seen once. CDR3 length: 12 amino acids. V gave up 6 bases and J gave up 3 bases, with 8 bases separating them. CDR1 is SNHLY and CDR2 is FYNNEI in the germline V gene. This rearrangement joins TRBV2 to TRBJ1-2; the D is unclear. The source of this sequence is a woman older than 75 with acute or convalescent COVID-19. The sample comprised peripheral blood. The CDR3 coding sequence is TGTGCCAGCAGCAGGAACTACTATGGCTACACCTTC. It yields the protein CASSRNYYGYTF.